A selection of T cell receptor beta chains follows, all from one sample in a study of T cell repertoires in cytomegalovirus infection. These receptors' antigens are unknown. TCRdb used MiXCR to reprocess the reads, holding one entry per CDR3 protein. The table records more than 300,000 distinct CDR3 sequences, about 32% of them present only once. The source was cultured PBMCs, collected from culture after CMV antigen stimulation. The receptor set was obtained from a human donor in good health (CMV status not recorded). Some clones in this sample may be carry-over from other donors' samples. Both conserved end residues are part of each CDR3. The order of the fields is D gene, V gene, clone size, J gene, CDR3 DNA, CDR3 protein. The D gene is left open where the match is weak. Only some rows state a clone size, as once, few, many or a class for expanded clones.

D: .; V: TRBV11-2; size: few; J: TRBJ2-1; DNA: TGTGCCAGCAGCCCGCGGGAAGGGTTGGCAGTCGATGAGCAGTTCTTC; CDR3: CASSPREGLAVDEQFF
D: TRBD1; V: TRBV7-2; size: many; J: TRBJ1-2; DNA: TGTGCCAGCAGCCGAGGGAATCAGGCGGCGGGACAGCAGACCTTTAACTATGGCTACACCTTC; CDR3: CASSRGNQAAGQQTFNYGYTF
D: .; V: TRBV19; size: few; J: TRBJ1-5; DNA: TGTGCCAGTAGTATTCTAGATAGGAGCAATCAGCCCCAGCATTTT; CDR3: CASSILDRSNQPQHF
D: TRBD2; V: TRBV20-1; size: .; J: TRBJ2-2; DNA: TGCAGTGCTACCCGGATAGCGGGAGGGCCCACCGGGGAGCTGTTTTTT; CDR3: CSATRIAGGPTGELFF
D: TRBD2; V: TRBV12-5; size: .; J: TRBJ2-1; DNA: TGTGCTAGTGGTTTGGGAACCGAAGTCGGGCTAGCGGGAGGTGAGCAGTTCTTC; CDR3: CASGLGTEVGLAGGEQFF
D: .; V: TRBV4-1; size: .; J: TRBJ2-5; DNA: TGCGCCAGCAGCCCCCTGTGGGGCTTCCAAGAGACCCAGTACTTC; CDR3: CASSPLWGFQETQYF
D: .; V: TRBV10-3; size: few; J: TRBJ2-7; DNA: TGTGCCATCAGTAAGGGAAGGGGTTCGTACGAGCAGTACTTC; CDR3: CAISKGRGSYEQYF
D: TRBD2; V: TRBV20-1; size: once; J: TRBJ2-1; DNA: TGCAGTGCCACCGCCGGGACTAAGCGTTCCAGTGAGCAGTTCTTC; CDR3: CSATAGTKRSSEQFF
D: TRBD2; V: TRBV29-1; size: .; J: TRBJ2-1; DNA: TGCAGCGTTGAGTCTAGCGGTCCCTACAATGAGCAGTTCTTC; CDR3: CSVESSGPYNEQFF
D: TRBD2; V: TRBV5-6; size: .; J: TRBJ2-1; DNA: TGTGCCAGCAGCTTGAGCCAGCGGGAGTACCACAATGAGCAGTTCTTC; CDR3: CASSLSQREYHNEQFF
D: TRBD2; V: TRBV7-9; size: many; J: TRBJ2-3; DNA: TGTGCCAGCAGCTCAGCCACCTTAGCGGGAGGACGCACAGATACGCAGTATTTT; CDR3: CASSSATLAGGRTDTQYF
D: TRBD1; V: TRBV2; size: few; J: TRBJ1-1; DNA: TGTGCCAGCAAGTTCGACAGGGGGAACACTGAAGCTTTCTTT; CDR3: CASKFDRGNTEAFF
D: .; V: TRBV7-2; size: .; J: TRBJ1-2; DNA: TGTGCCAGCCGACTCGACTATGGCTACACCTTC; CDR3: CASRLDYGYTF
D: TRBD2; V: TRBV7-2; size: .; J: TRBJ2-3; DNA: TGTGCCAGCAGCTTGTCTAGCGGGGCAGATACGCAGTATTTT; CDR3: CASSLSSGADTQYF
D: .; V: TRBV18; size: .; J: TRBJ2-6; DNA: TGTGCCAGCTCAGAGAGGGCCAACGTCCTGACTTTC; CDR3: CASSERANVLTF
D: .; V: TRBV7-2; size: few; J: TRBJ2-7; DNA: TGTGCCAGCAGCGGGCGGTTGTGGGGTATGCACGAGCAGTACTTC; CDR3: CASSGRLWGMHEQYF
D: .; V: TRBV6-1; size: few; J: TRBJ2-7; DNA: TGTGCCAGCAGTGCTGGCCAGGGGGGCTACGAGCAGTACTTC; CDR3: CASSAGQGGYEQYF
D: .; V: TRBV19; size: .; J: TRBJ2-5; DNA: TGTGCCAGTAGTGCACTAGGTCTTAGGGAGACCCAGTACTTC; CDR3: CASSALGLRETQYF
D: TRBD1; V: TRBV7-2; size: few; J: TRBJ1-2; DNA: TGTGCCAGCAGCTTACAACGGCAGGGGGCGATCGGCTACACCTTC; CDR3: CASSLQRQGAIGYTF
D: .; V: TRBV6-1; size: .; J: TRBJ2-3; DNA: TGTGCCACCGATTCTAAAGGGGGGGCTACGCAGTATTTT; CDR3: CATDSKGGATQYF
D: .; V: TRBV4-3; size: .; J: TRBJ1-1; DNA: TGCGCCAGCAGCCAAGAGTGGGGCGGAGGTGAAGCTTTCTTT; CDR3: CASSQEWGGGEAFF
D: TRBD2; V: TRBV6-2/TRBV6-3; size: .; J: TRBJ2-7; DNA: TGTGCCAGCAGGAAGGGACTAGCGGGAGTCTACGAGCAGTACTTC; CDR3: CASRKGLAGVYEQYF
D: .; V: TRBV27; size: few; J: TRBJ2-5; DNA: TGTGCCACCTCAGGGAACCCAACAGGGACCCAGTACTTC; CDR3: CATSGNPTGTQYF
D: .; V: TRBV7-4; size: few; J: TRBJ1-1; DNA: TGTGCCAGCGCCATGACACCGGAGGACACTGAAGCTTTCTTT; CDR3: CASAMTPEDTEAFF
D: TRBD2; V: TRBV19; size: few; J: TRBJ2-1; DNA: TGTGCCAGTAGTCCGGGACTAGCGGGCCCCGCGGGGTCCTACAATGAGCAGTTCTTC; CDR3: CASSPGLAGPAGSYNEQFF
D: TRBD1; V: TRBV27; size: few; J: TRBJ2-3; DNA: TGTGCCAGCAGTCCAGGGACAGGGTCAGATACGCAGTATTTT; CDR3: CASSPGTGSDTQYF
D: .; V: TRBV7-3; size: .; J: TRBJ2-5; DNA: TGTGCCAGCAGCTTGGGAGGTCTTCTCCAAGAGACCCAGTACTTC; CDR3: CASSLGGLLQETQYF
D: .; V: TRBV19; size: once; J: TRBJ1-5; DNA: TGTGCCAGTAATGGTAGGGCCCTCGGGGCCCAGCATTTT; CDR3: CASNGRALGAQHF